This TCR beta chain was recovered during a study of CD8 T cells in ankylosing spondylitis. Points from the study as a whole: Blood from ankylosing spondylitis patients appeared to carry a characteristic roughly eight-variant TCR beta motif. With a CD8+ phenotype, disease-linked clones were relatively rare in peripheral blood.

In TCRdb, the 5' RACE reads were re-called with MiXCR into one record per CDR3 protein. This sample has roughly 60,000 distinct CDR3 sequences; 6.2% occur once, and the top ten carry 5%. The table lists this clonotype with many counts. Its antigen remains unknown. The source is a male donor with ankylosing spondylitis. The source material was synovial fluid, either unsorted or a sorted T cell fraction (not recorded which).

The CDR3, as DNA: TGTGCCAGCAAACTAACCGGGACGGAGCTCGGGGGGCAGTTCTTC. Translation gives CASKLTGTELGGQFF. J is TRBJ2-1 and V is TRBV28; D might be TRBD2 (6 bases). Trimming removed 7 bases at V and 12 bases at J, with 25 bases between. The CDR3 runs 15 residues. Germline assignment: CDR1 MDHEN and CDR2 SYDVKM.